This TCR beta chain was found in a study of T cell changes during pregnancy in multiple sclerosis. Sequencing used immunoSEQ multiplex PCR; TCRdb keeps in-frame clones, though not all of them. The repertoire holds roughly 8,000 clones, with around 86% as singletons. The junction had 7 bases not matched to a gene; V was cut back by 6 bases and J by 4 bases. The CDR3 totals 15 residues. Germline CDR1 and CDR2: MNHEY and SVGAGI. The source is a female donor in good health, enrolled as a control in a pregnancy study. Here the sequenced sample was CD8+ T cells from peripheral blood mononuclear cells, taken in the first trimester of pregnancy. The V call is TRBV6-5, the J call TRBJ2-2; 8 bases agree with TRBD2. The CDR3: CASSTGGLGTGELFF. CDR3 DNA: TGTGCCAGCAGCACGGGGGGGCTCGGCACCGGGGAGCTGTTTTTT.